This TCR beta chain is drawn from a study of blood T cell repertoires in COVID-19. Overall study: The United States, Italy and Spain were the sources of the acute and convalescent COVID-19 samples. From T cells, B-cell-depleted T cells, or PBMCs came the material, which was cDNA or gDNA.

V gave up 2 bases and J gave up 4 bases, with 7 bases separating them. Germline V gene sequence: CDR1 SGHRS, CDR2 YFSETQ. The CDR3 is made up of 13 amino acids. This table comes from immunoSEQ multiplex PCR, and its TCRdb copy is limited to in-frame clones, with some not included. The repertoire holds roughly 150,000 clones, approximately 83% seen once, with 8% in the top ten. The rearrangement joins TRBV5-1 to TRBJ2-1; the D gene is possibly TRBD2 (5 bases). Sequencing used peripheral blood. The clonotype was recovered from a human donor in a cohort sampled during active COVID-19. This CDR3 reads CASSFRGYNEQFF. The CDR3 DNA is TGCGCCAGCAGCTTCCGGGGATACAATGAGCAGTTCTTC.